These T cell receptor beta chains were read from a single sample in a study of Graves' ophthalmopathy and Graves' hyperthyroidism. TCRdb redid the calling of the multiplex PCR reads with MiXCR, one entry per CDR3 protein. The table lists hundreds of thousands of distinct CDR3 sequences, 40% of them singletons. The sample comprised peripheral blood. Every receptor here comes from an adult man with Graves' ophthalmopathy. The conserved cysteine and the conserved F or W are not part of the CDR3 here. The order of the fields is J gene, V gene, CDR3 protein.

j_gene: TRBJ2-5
v_gene: TRBV6-6
CDR3aa: ASNYNRGAETQY

j_gene: TRBJ1-1
v_gene: TRBV11-2
CDR3aa: ASEMNTEAF

j_gene: TRBJ2-1
v_gene: TRBV15
CDR3aa: ATSREVGNEQF

j_gene: TRBJ2-3
v_gene: TRBV20-1
CDR3aa: SAARRDTQY

j_gene: TRBJ1-1
v_gene: TRBV10-3
CDR3aa: AISETGDGTEAF

j_gene: TRBJ1-4
v_gene: TRBV15
CDR3aa: ATSRAKGTTNEKLF

j_gene: TRBJ1-5
v_gene: TRBV25-1
CDR3aa: ASSDGHINQPQH

j_gene: TRBJ1-2
v_gene: TRBV2
CDR3aa: ASSEQGPNYGYT

j_gene: TRBJ1-1
v_gene: TRBV28
CDR3aa: ASSRTVGDTEAF

j_gene: TRBJ1-5
v_gene: TRBV20-1
CDR3aa: SARQGISQPQH

j_gene: TRBJ1-5
v_gene: TRBV24-1
CDR3aa: ATPGTAGNQPQH

j_gene: TRBJ2-5
v_gene: TRBV14
CDR3aa: ASSQGISGGETQY

j_gene: TRBJ1-5
v_gene: TRBV24-1
CDR3aa: ASSLSWRSNQPQH

j_gene: TRBJ1-1
v_gene: TRBV19
CDR3aa: ASRRILNTEAF

j_gene: TRBJ1-5
v_gene: TRBV20-1
CDR3aa: SARDRLRDRRNQPQH

j_gene: TRBJ2-7
v_gene: TRBV5-1
CDR3aa: ASSWAGTGSDEQY

j_gene: TRBJ1-6
v_gene: TRBV2
CDR3aa: ASSENRGWNSPLH

j_gene: TRBJ1-5
v_gene: TRBV15
CDR3aa: ATSNEGDLSNQPQH

j_gene: TRBJ2-5
v_gene: TRBV2
CDR3aa: ASSLTPWETQY

j_gene: TRBJ2-7
v_gene: TRBV10-3
CDR3aa: ATLGQSGGYEQY

j_gene: TRBJ2-7
v_gene: TRBV19
CDR3aa: ASSPTSGRTYEQY

j_gene: TRBJ1-2
v_gene: TRBV10-3
CDR3aa: AIGEGDGYT

j_gene: TRBJ1-4
v_gene: TRBV7-9
CDR3aa: ASTSMGQEKLF

j_gene: TRBJ2-2
v_gene: TRBV11-2
CDR3aa: ASSDRETTGELF

j_gene: TRBJ1-5
v_gene: TRBV24-1
CDR3aa: ASSYSTSGSNQPQH

j_gene: TRBJ2-5
v_gene: TRBV6-6
CDR3aa: ASSYLGQGDETQY

j_gene: TRBJ2-7
v_gene: TRBV20-1
CDR3aa: SAPPRTFDEQY

j_gene: TRBJ1-2
v_gene: TRBV2
CDR3aa: ASSEAAGGYGYT

j_gene: TRBJ1-1
v_gene: TRBV7-9
CDR3aa: ASSFEWSAEAF

j_gene: TRBJ1-5
v_gene: TRBV7-2
CDR3aa: ASSLYSGNNQPQH

j_gene: TRBJ2-5
v_gene: TRBV19
CDR3aa: ASTPDFGETQY

j_gene: TRBJ2-2
v_gene: TRBV7-2
CDR3aa: ASSLFGQGVHTGELF

j_gene: TRBJ2-3
v_gene: TRBV29-1
CDR3aa: SVEGTSGSITDTQY

j_gene: TRBJ2-7
v_gene: TRBV19
CDR3aa: ASSTTAAYEQY

j_gene: TRBJ2-5
v_gene: TRBV3-1
CDR3aa: ASSQGATYQETQY

j_gene: TRBJ1-5
v_gene: TRBV19
CDR3aa: ASSLQGPGVQPQH

j_gene: TRBJ2-7
v_gene: TRBV20-1
CDR3aa: SARSDAGRYEQY

j_gene: TRBJ2-5
v_gene: TRBV6-6
CDR3aa: ASSYRAETQY

j_gene: TRBJ1-1
v_gene: TRBV11-3
CDR3aa: ASSSSDSTEAF

j_gene: TRBJ2-6
v_gene: TRBV15
CDR3aa: ATSSVVRGGANVLT